Listed below are T cell receptor beta chains from one sample, sequenced in a study of radiotherapy plus CTLA-4 blockade in lung cancer. This table comes from immunoSEQ multiplex PCR, and its TCRdb copy is limited to in-frame clones, with some not included. This repertoire shows 75,000 to 100,000 clones, about 86% found once; its top ten account for roughly 4.6%. Sequencing used peripheral blood, obtained from a patient treated with radiotherapy plus ipilimumab. These receptors all come from a human donor with non-small cell lung cancer that progressed on radiotherapy plus ipilimumab. Each CDR3 is given with its conserved first and last residue. D genes are given only for firm matches. Clone size is given for some rows only: seen once, a few or many times, or a class if the clone is expanded.

j_call d_call v_call clone_size cdr3_aa cdr3_nt
TRBJ2-7 . TRBV11-3 . CASSPPNGFDEQYF TGTGCCAGCAGCCCTCCGAACGGGTTCGACGAGCAGTACTTC
TRBJ2-1 . TRBV6-5 . CASSYSTVREQFF TGTGCCAGCAGTTACTCTACAGTCCGGGAGCAGTTCTTC
TRBJ1-4 . TRBV9 . CASSRAATNEKLFF TGTGCCAGCAGCAGGGCAGCAACTAATGAAAAACTGTTTTTT
TRBJ2-1 TRBD1 TRBV19 . CASSRGLNEQFF TGTGCCAGCTCCAGGGGGCTCAATGAGCAGTTCTTC
TRBJ1-6 . TRBV27 . CASSAALGGYNSPLHF TGTGCCAGCAGTGCCGCGCTGGGTGGCTATAATTCACCCCTCCACTTT
TRBJ2-1 TRBD2 TRBV7-9 . CASSSFPSGNYNEQFF TGTGCCAGCAGCTCCTTTCCTAGCGGCAATTACAATGAGCAGTTCTTC
TRBJ2-6 . TRBV6-5 . CASSAGPVGANVLTF TGTGCCAGCAGTGCAGGCCCGGTAGGGGCCAACGTCCTGACTTTC
TRBJ2-1 . TRBV19 . CASNGQGPMNEQFF TGTGCCAGTAATGGGCAGGGGCCGATGAATGAGCAGTTCTTC
TRBJ2-1 . TRBV18 . CASSHETESSYNEQFF TGTGCCAGCTCACACGAGACCGAGAGCTCCTACAATGAGCAGTTCTTC
TRBJ2-1 . TRBV7-9 . CASSFKINEQFF TGTGCCAGCAGCTTTAAAATAAATGAGCAGTTCTTC
TRBJ2-3 TRBD2 TRBV7-2 . CASSSQTSGGVGTQYF TGTGCCAGCAGCTCGCAGACTAGCGGGGGAGTTGGGACGCAGTATTTT
TRBJ2-5 TRBD1 TRBV10-1 . CASSGQGAGETQYF TGCGCCAGCAGTGGGCAGGGGGCTGGGGAGACCCAGTACTTC
TRBJ1-3 . TRBV29-1 . CSVLGNTIYF TGCAGCGTTCTCGGAAACACCATATATTTT
TRBJ2-3 TRBD2 TRBV5-6 . CASTPGAGGGLADTQYF TGTGCCAGCACCCCTGGAGCGGGAGGTGGTCTGGCGGATACGCAGTATTTT
TRBJ2-2 TRBD1 TRBV11-3 . CASTSTGYFAGELFF TGTGCCAGCACCTCGACAGGGTACTTCGCCGGGGAGCTGTTTTTT
TRBJ2-5 . TRBV11-1 . CASSLSIAIETQYF TGTGCCAGCAGCCTATCGATCGCGATAGAGACCCAGTACTTC
TRBJ2-6 . TRBV5-1 . CASSLSGAGANVLTF TGCGCCAGCAGCTTGAGCGGTGCTGGGGCCAACGTCCTGACTTTC
TRBJ2-7 TRBD2 TRBV7-9 . CASSGGTSGATYYEQYF TGTGCCAGCAGCGGAGGGACTAGCGGGGCCACCTACTACGAGCAGTACTTC
TRBJ2-3 . TRBV4-2 . CASSQGRGSTDTQYF TGTGCCAGCAGCCAAGGACGCGGTAGCACAGATACGCAGTATTTT
TRBJ2-7 . TRBV27 medium-sized CASSLTPSVYYEQYF TGTGCCAGCAGTTTAACGCCTAGCGTATACTACGAGCAGTACTTC
TRBJ1-1 . TRBV19 . CAARGRSRDEAFF TGTGCCGCAAGGGGTCGGAGCCGCGATGAAGCTTTCTTT
TRBJ1-1 . TRBV13 once CASSQQGNTEAFF TGTGCCAGCAGCCAACAGGGGAACACTGAAGCTTTCTTT
TRBJ2-7 . TRBV5-6 . CASSLYSLPLGEQYF TGTGCCAGCAGCTTGTACAGCCTCCCTCTGGGCGAGCAGTACTTC
TRBJ1-4 TRBD1 TRBV6-1 . CASSEPGGGFF TGTGCCAGCAGTGAACCAGGGGGCGGCTTTTTT
TRBJ1-5 TRBD1 TRBV5-1 . CASSLGVTGGSQPQHF TGCGCCAGCAGCTTGGGCGTGACAGGGGGTAGTCAGCCCCAGCATTTT
TRBJ2-3 TRBD2 TRBV15 . CATSRTIPGTSDSFPTSTDTQYF TGTGCCACCAGCAGGACCATCCCCGGGACTAGCGATAGTTTTCCAACTAGCACAGATACGCAGTATTTT
TRBJ1-1 TRBD1 TRBV5-1 . CASSLASGQKGNTEAFF TGCGCCAGCAGCTTGGCCTCGGGACAGAAAGGGAACACTGAAGCTTTCTTT
TRBJ2-3 . TRBV5-1 . CASSLTSTDTQYF TGCGCCAGCAGCTTGACGAGCACAGATACGCAGTATTTT
TRBJ1-4 . TRBV20-1 . CSAKNEKLFF TGCAGTGCCAAAAATGAAAAACTGTTTTTT
TRBJ2-3 . TRBV5-4 . CASSFRTDTQYF TGTGCCAGCAGCTTTCGGACGGATACGCAGTATTTT
TRBJ2-1 . TRBV10-3 . CASSSGLTYNEQFF TGTGCCTCCTCGAGCGGTCTGACCTACAATGAGCAGTTCTTC
TRBJ1-5 TRBD1 TRBV4-1 few CASSQEGTVNQPQHF TGCGCCAGCAGCCAAGAAGGGACAGTCAATCAGCCCCAGCATTTT
TRBJ2-7 TRBD2 TRBV5-1 . CASSFTSGGYYEQYF TGCGCCAGCAGCTTTACGAGCGGGGGCTACTACGAGCAGTACTTC
TRBJ1-1 . TRBV19 . CASILNTEAFF TGTGCCAGTATTCTGAACACTGAAGCTTTCTTT
TRBJ2-3 TRBD2 TRBV15 . CATSREVAGSTDTQYF TGTGCCACCAGCAGAGAGGTAGCGGGAAGCACAGATACGCAGTATTTT
TRBJ1-1 . TRBV11-2 . CASSLAPGLNTEAFF TGTGCCAGCAGCTTAGCGCCGGGTCTGAACACTGAAGCTTTCTTT
TRBJ1-2 TRBD1 TRBV11-2 . CASSLGVRGGYGYTF TGTGCCAGCAGCTTAGGTGTCAGGGGGGGCTATGGCTACACCTTC
TRBJ2-7 . TRBV11-2 . CASSPGVGSYEQYF TGTGCCAGCAGCCCAGGGGTCGGTTCCTACGAGCAGTACTTC
TRBJ2-2 . TRBV6-1 . CASSVGGVLTGELFF TGTGCCAGCAGTGTTGGGGGAGTATTGACCGGGGAGCTGTTTTTT
TRBJ1-5 . TRBV7-9 . CASSLGNLPQHF TGTGCCAGCAGCTTAGGGAACCTGCCCCAGCATTTT
TRBJ2-3 . TRBV6-1 . CASSERVSTDTQYF TGTGCCAGCAGTGAAAGGGTCTCGACCGATACGCAGTATTTT
TRBJ2-5 . TRBV25-1 . CASSGRAQETQYF TGTGCCAGCAGTGGGAGGGCACAAGAGACCCAGTACTTC
TRBJ2-5 TRBD2 TRBV27 . CASSFGRGGRETQYF TGTGCCAGCAGTTTCGGGCGGGGGGGACGAGAGACCCAGTACTTC
TRBJ2-5 TRBD2 TRBV2 once CASSVSSGSGETQYF TGTGCCAGCAGTGTATCTAGCGGGAGCGGCGAGACCCAGTACTTC
TRBJ1-2 . TRBV19 . CASRVDTNYGYTF TGTGCCAGTAGGGTGGACACGAACTATGGCTACACCTTC
TRBJ2-3 . TRBV21-1 . CASSRGRREGTDTQYF TGTGCCAGCAGCCGGGGGAGGCGGGAGGGCACAGATACGCAGTATTTT
TRBJ2-7 TRBD2 TRBV6-5 . CASSYSGLDTLEQYF TGTGCCAGCAGTTACTCGGGACTAGACACCCTCGAGCAGTACTTC
TRBJ2-1 TRBD2 TRBV9 . CASSRTSGRPNEQFF TGTGCCAGCAGCCGAACTAGCGGGAGGCCCAATGAGCAGTTCTTC
TRBJ2-7 TRBD2 TRBV5-4 . CASSGFGAGGLEYF TGTGCCAGCAGCGGCTTCGGGGCGGGGGGCCTCGAGTACTTC
TRBJ1-2 . TRBV2 . CASSEQGGNYGYTF TGTGCCAGCAGTGAACAGGGAGGTAACTATGGCTACACCTTC
TRBJ2-4 . TRBV19 . CASSIVAQPIQNIQYF TGTGCCAGTAGTATAGTTGCTCAACCGATCCAAAACATTCAGTACTTC
TRBJ2-1 TRBD2 TRBV9 . CASSVTSGNYNEQFF TGTGCCAGCAGCGTAACTAGCGGGAACTACAATGAGCAGTTCTTC
TRBJ2-7 . TRBV6-5 . CASSTSALSYEQYF TGTGCCAGCAGTACCTCAGCCCTATCCTACGAGCAGTACTTC